The next 25 T cell receptor beta chains were all read from a single sample in a study of T cell repertoires in cytomegalovirus infection. TCRdb processed the reads anew with MiXCR; each CDR3 protein has one entry. Of 650,000 to 850,000 distinct CDR3 sequences listed, 25% to 35% are singletons. No antigen has been identified for these receptors. The sequenced sample was cultured CD8+ T cells from PBMCs, obtained from culture after CMV antigen stimulation. The origin of the receptors is a human donor in good health (CMV status not recorded). Some clones in this sample may be carry-over from other donors' samples.

In its sample, this clonotype was seen a few times. This chain connects TRBV7-6 to TRBJ2-3; 9 bases line up with TRBD2. The CDR3 is 15 residues long. With 5 bases clipped from V and 1 base from J, the junction kept 4 bases outside the gene matches. Germline loops: CDR1 SGHVS, CDR2 FNYEAQ. As DNA, the CDR3 is TGTGCCAGCAGCCGTTCTAGCGGGGGCACAGATACGCAGTATTTT. This codes for CASSRSSGGTDTQYF.

This clonotype was counted between two and nine times. This chain joins TRBV6-2 or TRBV6-3 and TRBJ2-1, with D hard to call. Germline CDR1 MNHEY, CDR2 SVGEGT. V lost 6 bases and J lost 8, with 17 bases in between. CDR3 length: 14 residues. CDR3 DNA sequence: TGTGCCAGCAGCTCGTCCCCGACGGACGATGAGCAGTTCTTC. It is translated as CASSSSPTDDEQFF.

This sequence joins TRBV6-5 and TRBJ2-1; tentative D call: TRBD1 (6 bases). CDR3 size: 14 residues. Trimming pared 6 bases from V and 12 bases from J, leaving 21 bases between. Germline-derived CDR1 and CDR2 are MNHEY and SVGAGI. The CDR3 is CASSPGQPPMGQFF. The CDR3 DNA reads TGTGCCAGCAGCCCCGGACAGCCACCCATGGGGCAGTTCTTC.

The rearrangement uses TRBV20-1 and TRBJ2-7; 8 bases match TRBD1. The CDR3 runs 14 residues. With 5 bases clipped from V and 4 bases from J, the junction kept 10 bases outside the gene matches. CDR1 DFQATT and CDR2 SNEGSKA come from the germline V gene (reference sequence). CDR3 loop: CSAPGQGGTYEQYF. The CDR3 DNA reads as TGCAGTGCTCCCGGACAGGGAGGAACTTACGAGCAGTACTTC.

The J gene is TRBJ2-7, the V gene TRBV7-9, with 8 bases lining up with TRBD2. Trimming cost V 4 bases and J 2 bases; bases outside gene matches: 7. The germline V gene has CDR1 SEHNR and CDR2 FQNEAQ (reference sequence). The CDR3 has 15 residues. For the CDR3, the DNA is TGTGCCAGCAGCTCTCCGGAACTAGCGGCCTACGAGCAGTACGTC. Its translation: CASSSPELAAYEQYV.

CDR3 DNA: TGTGCCAGCAGCTACTTTTCCGGGACAGCGTCCGAGCAGTACTTC. Translated, it gives CASSYFSGTASEQYF. The genes are TRBV7-6 and TRBJ2-7; 7 positions match TRBD1. This CDR3 is built from 15 residues. Per the germline V gene, CDR1 is SGHVS and CDR2 is FNYEAQ. The V gene end was trimmed by 4 bases and the J gene end by 6 bases; junction bases not matched to a gene: 12.

The chain employs TRBV6-5 and TRBJ1-1, with 8 bases aligning to TRBD1. V lost 0 bases, J lost 4 bases, and 4 bases stayed unmatched. The germline CDR1 and CDR2 sequences are MNHEY and SVGAGI. The CDR3 is 15 amino acids. This CDR3 is CASSYSPGGFTEAFF. The DNA for the CDR3 is TGTGCCAGCAGTTACTCGCCAGGGGGCTTCACTGAAGCTTTCTTT.

The chain is built from TRBV20-1 and TRBJ2-1; TRBD2 matches 9 bases. The germline CDR1 and CDR2 sequences are DFQATT and SNEGSKA (reference sequence). The CDR3 runs 14 residues. V lost 3 bases and J lost 7; bases outside the gene matches: 7. In DNA, the CDR3 is TGCAGTGCTAGGAAAGCGGGGGGATATAATGAGCAGTTCTTC. Its translation is CSARKAGGYNEQFF.

The DNA of the CDR3 is TGTGCCAGCAGTGAAATGAACCGAGATGGCTACACCTTC. This encodes CASSEMNRDGYTF. The chain combines TRBV28 with TRBJ1-2; no reliable D call. Germline V lookup: CDR1 MDHEN, CDR2 SYDVKM. The germline V and J ends were trimmed by 5 bases and 6 bases, with 13 bases remaining between them. The CDR3 extends over 13 amino acids.

There are a few counts of this clonotype. V and J are TRBV12-5 and TRBJ2-3, with no clear D. Trimming shortened V by 0 bases and J by 0 bases, and 10 bases separated the two germline ends. This CDR3 region has 16 residues. Germline V gene data show CDR1 as LGHNT and CDR2 as FRNRAP. The CDR3 is CASGLVLDFSTDTQYF. CDR3 sequence (DNA): TGTGCTAGTGGTTTGGTATTGGATTTTAGCACAGATACGCAGTATTTT.

The V and J genes are TRBV28 and TRBJ1-1; 12 bases agree with TRBD1. The V gene's germline CDR1 is MDHEN and CDR2 SYDVKM. CDR3 length equals 15 residues. The trim removed 5 bases at V and 6 bases at J, leaving 7 bases unmatched. In nucleotides, the CDR3 is TGTGCCAGCAGTCTCGGGACAGGGGGCTTCTCTGAAGCTTTCTTT. Translation gives CASSLGTGGFSEAFF.

The chain couples TRBV6-6 to TRBJ2-3; 11 positions match TRBD2. The V gene end was trimmed by 7 bases and the J gene end by 4 bases; junction bases not matched to a gene: 4. Per the germline V gene, CDR1 is MNHNY and CDR2 is SVGAGI (reference sequence). The CDR3 consists of 14 residues. DNA for the CDR3: TGTGCCAGCACAGGACTAGCGGGCCCAGATACGCAGTATTTT. This sequence encodes CASTGLAGPDTQYF.

This clonotype was counted many times. The chain recombines TRBV7-8 with TRBJ1-1; D not resolved. V was clipped by 5 bases and J by 0 bases, with 13 bases between them. CDR3 length: 15 amino acids. Per germline, CDR1 SGHVS and CDR2 FQNEAQ. The CDR3, as DNA: TGTGCCAGCAGCCCGCCAAGGGATATGAACACTGAAGCTTTCTTT. It is translated as CASSPPRDMNTEAFF. Combining the CDR3 with reference TRBV7-8 and TRBJ1-1 gives the whole variable domain GAGVSQSPRYKVAKRGQDVALRCDPISGHVSLFWYQQALGQGPEFLTYFQNEAQLDKSGLPSDRFFAERPEGSVSTLKIQRTQQEDSAVYLCASSPPRDMNTEAFFGQGTRLTVV.

The V and J genes are TRBV6-1 and TRBJ2-5; possibly TRBD2 for D (6 bases). Trimming cost V 0 bases and J 4 bases, with 9 bases left between them. The CDR3 runs to 14 residues. The germline gives CDR1 MNHNS, CDR2 SASEGT. The CDR3 region has the DNA TGTGCCAGCAGTGAAGCGGCGGGGAGAGAGACCCAGTACTTC. It codes for CASSEAAGRETQYF.

The chain is built from TRBV2 and TRBJ2-3; D remains unclear. CDR3 length equals 15 residues. CDR1 is SNHLY, CDR2 FYNNEI, per germline. Trimming left V 1 base short and J 1 base short, with 9 bases between. DNA of the CDR3: TGTGCCAGCAGTGAAGGTAGCACCGGCACAGATACGCAGTATTTT. This encodes CASSEGSTGTDTQYF.

This clonotype was found a few times. The gene calls are TRBV19 and TRBJ2-1; a weak D match, TRBD2 (5 bases). The CDR3 covers 15 residues. V was trimmed by 1 base and J by 0 bases, leaving 7 bases between them. CDR1 LNHDA and CDR2 SQIVND come from the germline V gene (reference sequence). CDR3 sequence (DNA): TGTGCCAGTAGTATAGTTCTAGCCTCCTACAATGAGCAGTTCTTC. Its translation is CASSIVLASYNEQFF.

This clonotype was seen repeatedly, ten times or more. The chain is built from TRBV7-3 and TRBJ1-1, with D maybe TRBD1 (6 bases). CDR3 length equals 14 residues. Germline assignment: CDR1 SGHTA and CDR2 FQGTGA. V lost 2 bases to trimming and J lost 4 bases, with 11 bases between them. This CDR3 reads CASSLGGPSTEAFF. CDR3 nucleotides: TGTGCCAGCAGCTTAGGGGGGCCCAGCACTGAAGCTTTCTTT. Combining the CDR3 with reference TRBV7-3 and TRBJ1-1 gives the whole variable domain GAGVSQTPSNKVTEKGKYVELRCDPISGHTALYWYRQSLGQGPEFLIYFQGTGAADDSGLPNDRFFAVRPEGSVSTLKIQRTERGDSAVYLCASSLGGPSTEAFFGQGTRLTVV.

This clonotype occurred a few times. The chain has TRBV6-2 or TRBV6-3 and TRBJ2-6; D unclear. The germline V and J ends were trimmed by 0 bases and 0 bases, with 12 bases remaining between them. This CDR3 is built from 18 residues. Germline V gene lookup returns CDR1 MNHEY and CDR2 SVGEGT. The CDR3 region is CASSYSKYRDSGANVLTF. In DNA form, the CDR3 reads TGTGCCAGCAGTTACTCGAAGTACCGAGACTCTGGGGCCAACGTCCTGACTTTC.

This clonotype was counted many times. The chain combines TRBV20-1 with TRBJ1-2, with D unclear. In germline, CDR1 is DFQATT, CDR2 SNEGSKA (reference sequence). V lost 6 bases, J lost 5 bases, and 19 bases lay in between. The CDR3 is 14 amino acids. The CDR3 coding sequence is TGCAGTGCACTCGGGAGATTCCCGGAGTATGGCTACACCTTC. It is translated as CSALGRFPEYGYTF.

J is TRBJ2-5 and V is TRBV20-1; 12 bases are shared with TRBD1. The CDR3 length is 18 residues. Germline loops: CDR1 DFQATT, CDR2 SNEGSKA (reference sequence). V dropped 0 bases and J dropped 5; count of bases not matched to a gene: 13. CDR3 in amino acids: CSARDNPGQGAGMETQYF. Written as DNA, the CDR3 is TGCAGTGCTAGAGACAATCCGGGACAGGGGGCGGGTATGGAGACCCAGTACTTC.

This clonotype occurred a few times. This chain joins TRBV27 and TRBJ1-2; the match to TRBD1 covers 9 bases. Germline CDR1 is MNHEY and CDR2 is SMNVEV (reference sequence). The CDR3 spans 15 residues. The V and J ends lost 4 bases and 5 bases, in that order; junction bases with no gene match: 8. CDR3 in DNA: TGTGCCAGCAGTTGGGGAACCGGGACAGGGTATGGCTACACCTTC. The encoded protein is CASSWGTGTGYGYTF.

The rearrangement links TRBV20-1 to TRBJ2-7, with a possible D match to TRBD2 (5 bases). V was pared by 0 bases and J by 0 bases, with 9 bases between. This CDR3 contains 14 residues. Germline V gene sequence: CDR1 DFQATT, CDR2 SNEGSKA (reference sequence). The CDR3 is CSARDGVSSYEQYF. The DNA of the CDR3 is TGCAGTGCTAGAGACGGGGTGAGCTCCTACGAGCAGTACTTC.

The sample holds a few counts of this clonotype. This chain joins TRBV5-4 and TRBJ2-1; D call uncertain. The V gene's germline CDR1 is SGHNT and CDR2 YYREEE (reference sequence). V lost 4 bases to trimming and J lost 5 bases, with 10 bases between them. This CDR3 region has 13 residues. The CDR3 region has the DNA TGTGCCAGCAGCCTATGGACCGACAATGAGCAGTTCTTC. Protein sequence: CASSLWTDNEQFF.

V gene TRBV4-1 combines with J gene TRBJ1-2, with D unresolved. Between the trimmed V and J ends, which lost 1 base and 6 bases, there was a span of 15 bases. CDR1 is MGHRA, CDR2 YSYEKL, per germline. The CDR3 totals 15 residues. Here the CDR3 DNA reads TGCGCCAGCAGCCAAGTCAGAGGGATGGTCGATGGCTACACCTTC. Translation: CASSQVRGMVDGYTF.

This chain joins TRBV29-1 and TRBJ2-4; D may be TRBD1 (6 bases). V was shortened by 6 bases and J by 6 bases, with 18 bases between the two germline ends. CDR1 and CDR2 from the germline V gene are SQVTM and ANQGSEA. The CDR3 totals 14 residues. The CDR3 reads CSVRGGNPGNIQYF. The CDR3 DNA is TGCAGCGTCAGGGGTGGCAACCCGGGAAACATTCAGTACTTC.